Sequencing of this TCR beta chain was carried out in a study of tumor-infiltrating T cells and Merkel cell polyomavirus. About the research overall: CD8+ T cells recognized the Merkel cell polyomavirus KLL epitope.

TCRdb's copy holds only in-frame clones and misses some; the assay was immunoSEQ multiplex PCR. The sample records 20,000 to 30,000 clones, nearly 90% being singletons. Germline values: CDR1 SNHLY, CDR2 FYNNEI. The CDR3 runs to 15 residues. The germline V and J ends were trimmed by 1 base and 8 bases, with 15 bases remaining between them. Robust Merkel cell polyomavirus Large T antigen positivity by immunohistochemistry was seen in all patients' tumors. The source is a man aged 45-60 years with Merkel cell carcinoma. Material: lymph node tissue. The gene calls are TRBV2 and TRBJ2-1, with unresolved D. As DNA, the CDR3 is TGTGCCAGCAGTGAAGAGGCCCAGACACCCGATGAGCAGTTCTTC. Protein: CASSEEAQTPDEQFF.